These 25 T cell receptor beta chains originate from one sample sequenced in a study of shared clonotypes between healthy human individuals. Clones were sequenced by immunoSEQ multiplex PCR, and TCRdb holds only the in-frame ones, with some missing. The table has fewer than 350,000 clones, 80% to 90% seen once. The specimen sequenced was memory CD8+ T cells sorted from blood. The subset was: CD45RO+ cells pooled with CCR7-negative TemRA cells. These receptors originate from a man aged 18 to 30 in good health.

The chain recombines TRBV11-3 with TRBJ2-3, with a weak D call TRBD2 (6 bases). The V end was cut by 5 bases, the J end by 1 base, with 19 bases between. The V gene's germline CDR1 is SGHNT and CDR2 YENEEA. This CDR3 region has 17 residues. The CDR3 region is CASSPTSGGLGTDTQYF. DNA of the CDR3: TGTGCCAGCAGCCCGACTTCTGGGGGGTTGGGCACAGATACGCAGTATTTT.

This clone was found a few times. The chain is built from TRBV4-2 and TRBJ1-6; D is perhaps TRBD1 (5 bases). Germline V gene lookup returns CDR1 LGHNA and CDR2 YNFKEQ. The CDR3 is made up of 13 amino acids. V was shortened by 0 bases and J by 10 bases, with 7 bases between the two germline ends. The CDR3 nucleotides read TGTGCCAGCAGCCAAGAGCGGGGGTCACCCCTCCACTTT. This sequence encodes CASSQERGSPLHF.

The chain is built from TRBV4-1 and TRBJ2-1; 13 bases are shared with TRBD2. Germline CDR1 reads MGHRA; CDR2 reads YSYEKL. V dropped 3 bases and J dropped 1; count of bases not matched to a gene: 9. This CDR3 has 19 residues. The CDR3: CASSQGALAGGRSYNEQFF. The CDR3 nucleotides are TGCGCCAGCAGCCAGGGCGCACTAGCGGGGGGGCGGTCCTACAATGAGCAGTTCTTC.

The rearrangement uses TRBV2 and TRBJ2-7; the D gene is possibly TRBD1 (6 bases). Germline CDR1 SNHLY, CDR2 FYNNEI. The CDR3 sequence is 14 residues long. V lost 3 bases and J lost 2, with 11 bases in between. The CDR3 loop reads CASSEGHGPYEQYF. CDR3 nucleotide sequence: TGTGCCAGCAGTGAGGGACATGGGCCCTACGAGCAGTACTTC. The entire variable domain, with the rest obtained from reference TRBV2 and TRBJ2-7, is as follows: EPEVTQTPSHQVTQMGQEVILRCVPISNHLYFYWYRQILGQKVEFLVSFYNNEISEKSEIFDDQFSVERPDGSNFTLKIRSTKLEDSAMYFCASSEGHGPYEQYFGPGTRLTVT.

The chain links TRBV5-6 to TRBJ2-6; possible D gene TRBD1, 6 bases. V was cut by 5 bases and J by 0 bases, with 15 bases left in between. Germline V lookup: CDR1 SGHDT, CDR2 YYEEEE. There are 17 residues in the CDR3. CDR3 amino acids: CASSRQARTSGANVLTF. In DNA form, the CDR3 reads TGTGCCAGCAGTAGACAGGCACGGACCTCTGGGGCCAACGTCCTGACTTTC.

This clone was counted at least ten times. The chain joins TRBV7-3 to TRBJ1-5; D gene unclear. The CDR3 sequence is 13 residues long. V was shortened by 2 bases and J by 9 bases, with 11 bases between the two germline ends. Germline CDR1 is SGHTA and CDR2 is FQGTGA. The CDR3 region has the DNA TGTGCCAGCAGCTTAGGTTTGGGGTGGCCCCAGCATTTT. This codes for CASSLGLGWPQHF.

This chain joins TRBV27 and TRBJ2-1; tentatively, D is TRBD2 (6 bases). This CDR3 is built from 15 residues. Trimming shortened V by 2 bases and J by 9 bases, and 17 bases separated the two germline ends. Germline assignment: CDR1 MNHEY and CDR2 SMNVEV (reference sequence). CDR3 sequence reads: CASSLGGRATSEQFF. As DNA, the CDR3 is TGTGCCAGCAGTTTAGGAGGCAGGGCGACTAGTGAGCAGTTCTTC.

J is TRBJ1-3 and V is TRBV29-1; 7 nucleotides match TRBD1. V lost 0 bases, J lost 2 bases, and 4 bases stayed unmatched. The germline V gene encodes CDR1 SQVTM and CDR2 ANQGSEA. The CDR3 runs to 15 residues. CDR3: CSVEDSGTAGNTIYF. CDR3 in DNA: TGCAGCGTTGAAGATTCCGGGACAGCTGGAAACACCATATATTTT.

The CDR3 bases are TGCGCCAGCAGCCAAGATAGATGGGCCCGCTTGGGGGAGCTGTTTTTT. It translates to CASSQDRWARLGELFF. The V and J genes are TRBV4-1 and TRBJ2-2; no firm D call. This CDR3 has 16 amino acids. Per the germline V gene, CDR1 is MGHRA and CDR2 is YSYEKL. The ends were cut back, 0 bases at V and 8 bases at J, with 16 bases in the middle.

This chain uses TRBV9 with TRBJ2-7; D possibly corresponds to TRBD1 (5 bases). The CDR3 is made up of 15 amino acids. Trimming stripped 0 bases from V and 2 bases from J, with 12 bases between. Looked up from germline, CDR1 is SGDLS and CDR2 is YYNGEE. CDR3 nucleotides: TGTGCCAGCAGCGTAGAAGGGGATTCGCCCTACGAGCAGTACTTC. The encoded protein is CASSVEGDSPYEQYF.

The rearrangement uses TRBV6-1 and TRBJ1-1, with 10 positions matching TRBD1. The germline V gene has CDR1 MNHNS and CDR2 SASEGT. V was clipped by 3 bases and J by 4 bases; unmatched bases: 5. This CDR3 has 15 residues. The DNA of the CDR3 is TGTGCCAGCAGTGACCCTAGGACAGGGGGCACTGAAGCTTTCTTT. This codes for CASSDPRTGGTEAFF.

This chain links TRBV7-9 with TRBJ2-7, with D possibly being TRBD1 (5 bases). This CDR3 region has 14 residues. From germline, CDR1 is SEHNR and CDR2 FQNEAQ (reference sequence). Trimming left V 5 bases short and J 0 bases short, with 11 bases between. CDR3 protein: CASSTQGLSYEQYF. The CDR3 DNA reads TGTGCCAGCAGCACCCAGGGTCTCTCCTACGAGCAGTACTTC.

V gene TRBV9 combines with J gene TRBJ2-5; weak D call: TRBD1 (7 bases). Germline V gene data show CDR1 as SGDLS and CDR2 as YYNGEE. Trimming removed 4 bases from V and 4 bases from J, with 20 bases in between. The CDR3 has 16 residues. The CDR3 DNA is TGTGCCAGCAGCTCCTGGGCAGGGGGGACAATAGAGACCCAGTACTTC. It yields the protein CASSSWAGGTIETQYF. The whole variable domain, remainder taken from reference TRBV9 and TRBJ2-5, is DSGVTQTPKHLITATGQRVTLRCSPRSGDLSVYWYQQSLDQGLQFLIQYYNGEERAKGNILERFSAQQFPDLHSELNLSSLELGDSALYFCASSSWAGGTIETQYFGPGTRLLVL.

The chain has TRBV7-8 and TRBJ2-7; D is possibly TRBD1 or TRBD2 (5 bases each). CDR1 is SGHVS, CDR2 FQNEAQ, per germline. The length of the CDR3 is 14 residues. V lost 1 base and J lost 6, with 13 bases in between. This CDR3 is CASSLEGPGGEQYF. In DNA, the CDR3 is TGTGCCAGCAGCTTAGAAGGTCCTGGGGGCGAGCAGTACTTC.

V gene TRBV4-3 combines with J gene TRBJ1-2; D might be TRBD1 (5 bases). The CDR3 runs 17 residues. V was clipped by 4 bases and J by 1 base, with 19 bases between them. Germline V lookup: CDR1 LGHNA, CDR2 YSLEER. The CDR3 here is CASSLGRSSIFNYGYTF. CDR3 DNA sequence: TGCGCCAGCAGCCTGGGACGGTCCTCGATCTTTAACTATGGCTACACCTTC.

The V call is TRBV27, the J call TRBJ2-7; tentative D call: TRBD2 (6 bases). V lost 6 bases and J lost 1, with 19 bases in between. CDR1 and CDR2 (germline): MNHEY, SMNVEV (reference sequence). This CDR3 is built from 16 residues. The CDR3 coding sequence is TGTGCCAGCAGGCCATCCCCCGGGGCGGGGTCCTACGAGCAGTACTTC. Translation gives CASRPSPGAGSYEQYF.

The V and J genes are TRBV6-5 and TRBJ2-3; a weak D match, TRBD2 (5 bases). Per germline, CDR1 MNHEY and CDR2 SVGAGI. Trimming removed 4 bases from V and 2 bases from J, with 10 bases in between. CDR3 length: 14 amino acids. The CDR3 sequence is CASSSQAVTDTQYF. The CDR3, as DNA: TGTGCCAGCAGTTCCCAAGCGGTCACAGATACGCAGTATTTT.

This clone was observed a single time. The DNA for the CDR3 is TGCGCCAGCAGCCAATCCCTAGCGGGCGGATACGAGCAGTACTTC. Its protein is CASSQSLAGGYEQYF. The V and J genes are TRBV4-1 and TRBJ2-7; TRBD2 matches at 8 bases. CDR1 and CDR2 from the germline V gene are MGHRA and YSYEKL. The CDR3 extends over 15 amino acids. Trimming removed 2 bases from V and 4 bases from J; junction bases left unmatched: 7.

The chain has TRBV10-3 and TRBJ2-5; D call uncertain. Gene TRBJ2-7 matches the end of the DNA better, so the J call may be wrong. The CDR3 is made up of 12 amino acids. Germline CDR1 reads ENHRY; CDR2 reads SYGVKD. CDR3 DNA: TGTGCCATCAGTGAGATAAGTTACGAGCAGTACTTC. As protein: CAISEISYEQYF.

The V and J genes are TRBV9 and TRBJ2-1, with TRBD2 matching 12 bases. The germline V gene has CDR1 SGDLS and CDR2 YYNGEE. V dropped 4 bases and J dropped 2; count of bases not matched to a gene: 4. CDR3 length: 16 amino acids. CDR3 sequence reads: CASSTLAGGPYNEQFF. CDR3 sequence (DNA): TGTGCCAGCAGCACACTAGCGGGAGGCCCCTACAATGAGCAGTTCTTC.

The V call is TRBV18, the J call TRBJ1-2; 7 bases align to TRBD1. The length of the CDR3 is 16 residues. Germline loops: CDR1 KGHSH, CDR2 LQKENI. With 2 bases clipped from V and 0 bases from J, the junction kept 6 bases outside the gene matches. The CDR3, as DNA: TGTGCCAGCTCACCAATTAGCCAGGGGGCTAACTATGGCTACACCTTC. Protein product: CASSPISQGANYGYTF.

This clone appeared once. This chain joins TRBV5-4 and TRBJ2-2; 7 bases fit TRBD2. Germline CDR1 reads SGHNT; CDR2 reads YYREEE (reference sequence). V gave up 0 bases and J gave up 5 bases; unmatched junction bases: 7. The CDR3 sequence is 16 residues long. CDR3 sequence: CASSLVGGGTTGELFF. CDR3 in DNA: TGTGCCAGCAGCTTGGTTGGCGGGGGAACGACCGGGGAGCTGTTTTTT.

This clone appeared once. V gene TRBV27 combines with J gene TRBJ2-3, with 7 bases identical to TRBD1. The CDR3 totals 16 residues. Per the germline V gene, CDR1 is MNHEY and CDR2 is SMNVEV (reference sequence). The V gene end was trimmed by 5 bases and the J gene end by 3 bases; junction bases not matched to a gene: 11. Here the CDR3 reads CASSLWQGESTDTQYF. Here the CDR3 DNA reads TGTGCCAGCAGTCTATGGCAGGGGGAGTCGACAGATACGCAGTATTTT.

The gene calls are TRBV7-9 and TRBJ2-2; 14 nucleotides line up with TRBD2. This CDR3 is 17 amino acids long. Germline loops: CDR1 SEHNR, CDR2 FQNEAQ (reference sequence). Losses at the gene ends were 3 bases for V and 3 bases for J; bases not matched to a gene: 3. The CDR3 bases are TGTGCCAGCAGCTTGACTAGCGGGAGGGACTACACCGGGGAGCTGTTTTTT. Translated: CASSLTSGRDYTGELFF.

V and J are TRBV9 and TRBJ2-3; D possibly matches TRBD1 or TRBD2 (5 bases each). V was cut by 5 bases and J by 5 bases, with 12 bases left in between. Germline V gene lookup returns CDR1 SGDLS and CDR2 YYNGEE. The CDR3 loop spans 13 amino acids. In DNA, the CDR3 is TGTGCCAGCAGTTTAATGGGGGAAGATACGCAGTATTTT. Its translation: CASSLMGEDTQYF.